This T cell receptor beta chain originates from a study of T cells after yellow fever vaccination. Notes on the study in general: FACS-sorted repertoires could contain abundant clonotypes contaminating from the bulk population.

Unmatched junction bases numbered 6, after V lost 6 bases and J lost 4 bases. CDR3 length: 14 residues. This clonotype occurred a few times. Antigen: not known. Conversion of TCR transcripts into cDNA relied on 5'RACE template switching, which added a universal primer site and UMIs. TCRdb re-called the 5' RACE reads with MiXCR, one entry per CDR3 protein. Of approximately 170,000 distinct CDR3 sequences listed, 8% to 13% are singletons. Source: CD8+ T cells sorted from PBMCs, taken 15 days after the yellow fever booster vaccination. The rearrangement links TRBV12-3 or TRBV12-4 to TRBJ1-5; 7 bases fit TRBD1. This TCR was sampled from a man between 18 and 29 years old who received the YFV17D yellow fever vaccine. The CDR3 coding sequence is TGTGCCAGCAGCCCCAGGGGGGTGAATCAGCCCCAGCATTTT. This encodes CASSPRGVNQPQHF.